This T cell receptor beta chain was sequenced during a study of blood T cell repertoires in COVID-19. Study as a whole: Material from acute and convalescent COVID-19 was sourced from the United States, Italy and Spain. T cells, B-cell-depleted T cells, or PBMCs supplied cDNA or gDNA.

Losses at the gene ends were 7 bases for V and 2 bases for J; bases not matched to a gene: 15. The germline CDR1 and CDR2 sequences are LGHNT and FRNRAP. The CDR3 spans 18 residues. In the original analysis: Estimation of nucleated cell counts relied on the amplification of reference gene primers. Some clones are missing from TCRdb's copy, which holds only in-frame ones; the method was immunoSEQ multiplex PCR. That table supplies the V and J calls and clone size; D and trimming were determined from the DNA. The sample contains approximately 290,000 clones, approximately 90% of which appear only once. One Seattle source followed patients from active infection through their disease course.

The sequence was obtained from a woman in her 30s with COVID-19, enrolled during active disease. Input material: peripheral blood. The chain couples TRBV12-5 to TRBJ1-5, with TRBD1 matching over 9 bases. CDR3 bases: TGTGCTAGTGAGGACCGGGACAGGGAGGAGGAGGGCAATCAGCCCCAGCATTTT. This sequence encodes CASEDRDREEEGNQPQHF.